A single sample is the source of the 5 T cell receptor beta chains below, sequenced in a study of blood T cell repertoires in COVID-19. Sequencing used immunoSEQ multiplex PCR; TCRdb keeps in-frame clones, though not all of them. The table records 150,000 to 200,000 clones, roughly 78% of them present only once. The sample taken for sequencing was peripheral blood. These receptors were collected from a woman of 80 years or more with active or convalescent COVID-19.

J is TRBJ1-2 and V is TRBV9; 10 bases map to TRBD1. The length of the CDR3 is 15 residues. V dropped 0 bases and J dropped 4; count of bases not matched to a gene: 3. Germline CDR1 SGDLS, CDR2 YYNGEE. The CDR3 nucleotides are TGTGCCAGCAGCGTAGCGCGGGACAGGGGCTATGGCTACACCTTC. Its translation is CASSVARDRGYGYTF.

As regards this clone: One end of the junction varies from germline; a read error may be responsible. This chain's CDR3 is CASSDSTRGEHF. CDR3 nucleotides: TGTGCCAGCAGTGACTCCACCAGGGGGGAGCATTTT. This chain connects TRBV6-5 to TRBJ1-5, with 7 bases fitting TRBD1. The CDR3 extends over 12 amino acids. The germline V gene encodes CDR1 MNHEY and CDR2 SVGAGI.

This sequence joins TRBV2 and TRBJ2-2; 10 bases match TRBD2. This CDR3 comprises 15 residues. CDR1 and CDR2 from the germline V gene are SNHLY and FYNNEI. With 8 bases clipped from V and 2 bases from J, the junction kept 5 bases outside the gene matches. CDR3 amino acids: CASDASGGNTGELFF. CDR3 nucleotides: TGTGCCAGCGACGCTAGCGGGGGCAACACCGGGGAGCTGTTTTTT.

The chain's CDR3 is CASSAAGATEAFF. The CDR3 region has the DNA TGTGCCAGCAGTGCCGCGGGGGCCACTGAAGCTTTCTTT. The V and J genes are TRBV25-1 and TRBJ1-1; a possible D gene is TRBD1 (6 bases). This CDR3 comprises 13 residues. Germline CDR1 is MGHDK and CDR2 is SYGVNS. V shed 4 bases and J shed 4 bases, with 10 bases lying between them.

The genes are TRBV4-1 and TRBJ2-6; unclear D gene. Trimming cost V 1 base and J 4 bases, with 11 bases left between them. Germline lookup yields CDR1 MGHRA and CDR2 YSYEKL. The CDR3 spans 16 residues. In nucleotides, the CDR3 is TGCGCCAGCAGCCAAGGCTCAGGTTACGGGGCCAACGTCCTGACTTTC. Translating gives CASSQGSGYGANVLTF.